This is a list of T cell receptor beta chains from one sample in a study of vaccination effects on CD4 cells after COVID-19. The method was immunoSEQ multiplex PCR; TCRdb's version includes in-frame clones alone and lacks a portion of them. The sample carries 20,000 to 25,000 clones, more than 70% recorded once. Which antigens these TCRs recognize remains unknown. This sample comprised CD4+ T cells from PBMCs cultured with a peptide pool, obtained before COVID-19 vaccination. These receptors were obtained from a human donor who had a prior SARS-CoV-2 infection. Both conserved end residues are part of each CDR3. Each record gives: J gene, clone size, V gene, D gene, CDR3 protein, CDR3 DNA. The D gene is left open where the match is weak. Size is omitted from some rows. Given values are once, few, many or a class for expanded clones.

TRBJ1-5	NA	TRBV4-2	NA	CASSQVAGGSNQPQHF	TGTGCCAGCAGCCAAGTAGCGGGAGGGAGCAATCAGCCCCAGCATTTT
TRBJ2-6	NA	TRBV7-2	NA	CAGSLNYSGANVLTF	TGTGCCGGCTCGCTGAATTACTCTGGGGCCAACGTCCTGACTTTC
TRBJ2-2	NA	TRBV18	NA	CASRTVDGELFF	TGTGCCAGCCGAACGGTGGACGGGGAGCTGTTTTTT
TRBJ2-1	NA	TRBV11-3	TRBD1	CASSFGTDYNEQFF	TGTGCCAGCAGCTTCGGGACAGACTACAATGAGCAGTTCTTC
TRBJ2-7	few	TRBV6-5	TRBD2	CASSSLSGSAHEQYF	TGTGCCAGCAGTTCGCTTAGCGGGAGCGCCCACGAGCAGTACTTC
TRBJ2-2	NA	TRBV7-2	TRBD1	CASSLFPQGAPTGELFF	TGTGCCAGCAGCTTATTCCCACAGGGGGCCCCGACCGGGGAGCTGTTTTTT
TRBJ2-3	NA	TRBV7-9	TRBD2	CASSSEGAGVLDTQYF	TGTGCCAGCAGCTCTGAGGGCGCGGGGGTGCTAGATACGCAGTATTTT
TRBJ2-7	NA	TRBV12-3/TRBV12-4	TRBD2	CASGGESEQYF	TGTGCCAGCGGGGGGGAGTCCGAGCAGTACTTC
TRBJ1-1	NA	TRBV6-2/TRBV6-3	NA	CASSYGLLNTEAFF	TGTGCCAGCAGTTATGGCCTCCTGAACACTGAAGCTTTCTTT
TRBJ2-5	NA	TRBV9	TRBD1	CASSGQISGGQETQYF	TGTGCCAGCAGCGGGCAAATATCAGGGGGTCAAGAGACCCAGTACTTC
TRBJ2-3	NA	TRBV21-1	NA	CASSNSPPGGTDTQYF	TGTGCCAGCAGCAATAGCCCCCCAGGTGGCACAGATACGCAGTATTTT
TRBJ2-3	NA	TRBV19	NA	CASRRGTPILTDTQYF	TGTGCCAGTAGACGCGGGACACCTATCCTCACAGATACGCAGTATTTT
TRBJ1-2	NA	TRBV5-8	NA	CASPYGYTF	TGTGCCAGCCCTTATGGCTACACCTTC
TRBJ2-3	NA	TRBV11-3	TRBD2	CASSLGGSDTQYF	TGTGCCAGCAGCTTAGGCGGGAGCGATACGCAGTATTTT
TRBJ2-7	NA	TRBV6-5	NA	CASSYYPGAYEQYF	TGTGCCAGCAGTTACTATCCAGGGGCCTACGAGCAGTACTTC
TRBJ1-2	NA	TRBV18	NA	CASSPPSGFYGYTF	TGTGCCAGCTCACCACCTTCAGGGTTCTATGGCTACACCTTC
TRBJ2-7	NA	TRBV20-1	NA	CSASQPTSYEQYF	TGCAGTGCTAGTCAGCCGACCTCCTACGAGCAGTACTTC
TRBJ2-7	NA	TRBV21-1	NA	CASSVPPGTGVHEQYF	TGTGCCAGCAGCGTCCCCCCCGGGACAGGGGTTCACGAGCAGTACTTC
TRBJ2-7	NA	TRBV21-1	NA	CASSRNRDSSYEQYF	TGTGCCAGCAGCAGGAACCGGGACAGCTCCTACGAGCAGTACTTC
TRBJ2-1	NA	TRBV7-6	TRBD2	CASSLLAGTSGYNEQFF	TGTGCCAGCAGCCTACTAGCCGGGACTAGCGGGTACAATGAGCAGTTCTTC
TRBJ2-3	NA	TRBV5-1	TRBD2	CASSFGLADDTDTQYF	TGCGCCAGCAGCTTCGGGCTAGCGGACGACACAGATACGCAGTATTTT
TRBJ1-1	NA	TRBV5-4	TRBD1	CASSLQGKGTSAEAFF	TGTGCCAGCAGCTTACAGGGGAAGGGAACTTCGGCTGAAGCTTTCTTT
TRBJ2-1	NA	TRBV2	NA	CASIFRTTHNEQFF	TGTGCCAGCATTTTTAGGACTACACACAATGAGCAGTTCTTC
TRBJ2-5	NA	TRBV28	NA	CASSLWGRQETQYF	TGTGCCAGCAGTTTATGGGGGCGACAAGAGACCCAGTACTTC
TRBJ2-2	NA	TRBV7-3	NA	CASSFSNTGELFF	TGTGCCAGCAGCTTTTCCAACACCGGGGAGCTGTTTTTT
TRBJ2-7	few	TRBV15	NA	CATSTVTETLYYEQYF	TGTGCCACCAGCACTGTTACGGAGACCCTTTACTACGAGCAGTACTTC
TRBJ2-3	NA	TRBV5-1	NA	CASSHRDTQYF	TGCGCCAGCAGCCACAGGGATACGCAGTATTTT
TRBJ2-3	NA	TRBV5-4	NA	CASSATSTDTQYF	TGTGCCAGCAGCGCTACCTCCACAGATACGCAGTATTTT
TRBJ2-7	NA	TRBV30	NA	CAVDGTYYEQYF	TGTGCTGTTGACGGGACCTACTACGAGCAGTACTTC
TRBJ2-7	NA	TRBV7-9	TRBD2	CASSLESGSIHEQYF	TGTGCCAGCAGCTTAGAGAGCGGGAGTATACACGAGCAGTACTTC
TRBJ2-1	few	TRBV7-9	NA	CASMDSASYNEQFF	TGTGCCAGCATGGACTCAGCCTCCTACAATGAGCAGTTCTTC
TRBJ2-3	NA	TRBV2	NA	CASSGWGDTQYF	TGTGCCAGCAGCGGGTGGGGAGATACGCAGTATTTT
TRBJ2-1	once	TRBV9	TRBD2	CASSPTLAGGYNEQFF	TGTGCCAGCAGCCCGACACTAGCGGGGGGCTACAATGAGCAGTTCTTC
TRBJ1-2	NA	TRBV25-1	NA	CASSDGLVGGYTF	TGTGCCAGCAGTGATGGACTAGTAGGTGGCTACACCTTC
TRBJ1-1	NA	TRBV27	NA	CASSSPHTEAFF	TGTGCCAGCAGTTCCCCGCACACTGAAGCTTTCTTT
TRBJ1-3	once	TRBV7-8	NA	CASSLAYGGTGNTIYF	TGTGCCAGCAGCTTAGCGTACGGGGGTACTGGAAACACCATATATTTT
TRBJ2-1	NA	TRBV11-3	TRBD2	CASRLSGGNEQFF	TGTGCCAGCAGACTTAGCGGGGGGAATGAGCAGTTCTTC
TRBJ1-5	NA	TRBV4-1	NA	CASSQEGMSDQPQHF	TGCGCCAGCAGCCAGGAGGGGATGAGTGATCAGCCCCAGCATTTT
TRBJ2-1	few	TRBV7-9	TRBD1	CASTGQGDEQFF	TGTGCCAGCACCGGACAGGGGGATGAGCAGTTCTTC
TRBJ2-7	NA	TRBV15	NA	CATSRDRPTHYEQYF	TGTGCCACCAGCAGAGATCGGCCCACCCACTACGAGCAGTACTTC
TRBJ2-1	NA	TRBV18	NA	CASSPQATYNEQFF	TGTGCCAGCTCACCCCAGGCGACATACAATGAGCAGTTCTTC
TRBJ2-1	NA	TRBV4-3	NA	CASSRLSGVSEQFF	TGCGCCAGCAGCCGTTTATCGGGGGTTAGTGAGCAGTTCTTC
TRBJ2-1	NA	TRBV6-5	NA	CASSRDSGEQFF	TGTGCCAGCAGCCGCGATTCGGGAGAGCAGTTCTTC
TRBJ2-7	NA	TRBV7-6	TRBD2	CASSLTSGGSYEQYF	TGTGCCAGCAGTCTGACTAGCGGGGGTTCCTACGAGCAGTACTTC
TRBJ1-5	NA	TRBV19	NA	CASSIYGNQPQHF	TGTGCCAGTAGTATTTACGGCAATCAGCCCCAGCATTTT
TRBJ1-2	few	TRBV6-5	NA	CASSYDRLYGYTF	TGTGCCAGCAGTTACGACAGGTTATATGGCTACACCTTC